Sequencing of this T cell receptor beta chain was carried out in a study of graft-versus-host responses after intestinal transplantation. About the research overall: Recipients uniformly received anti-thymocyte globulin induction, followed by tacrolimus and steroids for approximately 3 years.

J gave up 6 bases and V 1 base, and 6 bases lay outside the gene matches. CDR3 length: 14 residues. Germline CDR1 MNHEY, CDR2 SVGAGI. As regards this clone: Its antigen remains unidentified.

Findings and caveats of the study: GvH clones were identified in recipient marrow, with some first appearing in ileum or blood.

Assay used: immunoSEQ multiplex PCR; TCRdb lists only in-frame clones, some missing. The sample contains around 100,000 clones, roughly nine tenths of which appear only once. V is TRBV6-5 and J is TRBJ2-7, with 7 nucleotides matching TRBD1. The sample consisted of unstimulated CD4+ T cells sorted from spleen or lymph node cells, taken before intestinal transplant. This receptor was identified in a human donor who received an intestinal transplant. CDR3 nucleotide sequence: TGTGCCAGCAGTTACTATACAGGGGCGGGCGAGCAGTACTTC. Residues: CASSYYTGAGEQYF.